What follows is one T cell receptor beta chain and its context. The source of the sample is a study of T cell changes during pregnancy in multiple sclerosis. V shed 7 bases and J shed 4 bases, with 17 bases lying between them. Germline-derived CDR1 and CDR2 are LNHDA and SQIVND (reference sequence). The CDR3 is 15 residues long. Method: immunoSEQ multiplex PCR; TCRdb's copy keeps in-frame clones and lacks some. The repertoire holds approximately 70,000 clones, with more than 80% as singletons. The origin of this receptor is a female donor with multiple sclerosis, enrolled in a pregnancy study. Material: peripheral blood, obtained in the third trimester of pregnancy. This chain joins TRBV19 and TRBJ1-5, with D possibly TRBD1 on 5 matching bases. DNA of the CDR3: TGTGCCAGTAACCTTAAAGGGGTATTAAATCAGCCCCAGCATTTT. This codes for CASNLKGVLNQPQHF. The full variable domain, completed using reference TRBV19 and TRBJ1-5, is DGGITQSPKYLFRKEGQNVTLSCEQNLNHDAMYWYRQDPGQGLRLIYYSQIVNDFQKGDIAEGYSVSREKKESFPLTVTSAQKNPTAFYLCASNLKGVLNQPQHFGDGTRLSIL.